This entry concerns a single TCR beta chain. Sequenced by immunoSEQ multiplex PCR; TCRdb stores in-frame clones only, minus some. Here the sample spans tens of thousands of clones, about 89% being singletons. This record comes from a study of control samples from healthy donors and cancer patients. V shed 4 bases and J 9 bases; nucleotides not matched to a gene: 12. The CDR3 has 15 amino acids. Germline CDR1 and CDR2: SGHRS and YFSETQ. Sequenced material: blood. The clonotype comes from a woman aged 30 to 39 in good health. The chain uses TRBV5-1 and TRBJ2-1, with 8 positions matching TRBD1. The CDR3 DNA reads TGCGCCAGCAGCCCCGGACAGGGTAGGTACGGTGAGCAGTTCTTC. This codes for CASSPGQGRYGEQFF.